Here is one T cell receptor beta chain with its context. The antigen is unknown. The germline CDR1 and CDR2 sequences are SGDLS and YYNGEE. Trimming took off 0 bases at V and 10 bases at J, with 22 bases between the two ends. The length of the CDR3 is 16 residues. This sample is part of a study of cytomegalovirus exposure and HLA in healthy donors. Study-level results: It was 150 or so TCR beta chains that were listed as cytomegalovirus-associated. Most of the TCR beta V segments (in an earlier analysis) were productive either about 87% or about 30% of the time.

60 Vbeta and 13 Jbeta primers were used in PCR. Authors' data handling: Later analysis identified tens of millions of unique TCR beta chains, roughly 11 million shared. Here immunoSEQ multiplex PCR was the method, and the copy in TCRdb shows in-frame clones only, minus some. V and J calls and clone size are copied from that table; D and trimming were computed from the DNA. Altogether 150,000 to 200,000 clones are present, 71% being singletons, with the ten largest covering more than 1.3%. V and J are TRBV9 and TRBJ1-1, with a tentative D call TRBD1 (6 bases). Material for sequencing was PBMCs. The sequence came from a girl aged 10 to 17 in good health and CMV-seronegative. In DNA form, the CDR3 reads TGTGCCAGCAGCGTAGGGGGAAACGGGGGGCAGAGTAGAGCTTTCTTT. It yields the protein CASSVGGNGGQSRAFF.